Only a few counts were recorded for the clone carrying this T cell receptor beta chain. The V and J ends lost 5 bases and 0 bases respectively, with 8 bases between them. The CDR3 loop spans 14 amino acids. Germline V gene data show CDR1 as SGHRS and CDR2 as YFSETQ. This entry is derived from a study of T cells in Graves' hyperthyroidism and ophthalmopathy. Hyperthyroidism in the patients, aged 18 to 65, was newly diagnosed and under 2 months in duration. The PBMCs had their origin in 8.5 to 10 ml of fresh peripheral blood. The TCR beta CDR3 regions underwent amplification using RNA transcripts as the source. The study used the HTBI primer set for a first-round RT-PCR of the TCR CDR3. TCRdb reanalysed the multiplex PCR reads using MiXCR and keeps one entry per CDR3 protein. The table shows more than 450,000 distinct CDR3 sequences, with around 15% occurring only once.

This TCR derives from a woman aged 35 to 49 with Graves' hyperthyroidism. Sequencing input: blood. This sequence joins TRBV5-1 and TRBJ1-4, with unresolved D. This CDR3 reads CASRPQTTNEKLFF. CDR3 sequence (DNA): TGCGCCAGCAGACCACAGACAACTAATGAAAAACTGTTTTTT. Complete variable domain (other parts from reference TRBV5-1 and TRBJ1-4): KAGVTQTPRYLIKTRGQQVTLSCSPISGHRSVSWYQQTPGQGLQFLFEYFSETQRNKGNFPGRFSGRQFSNSRSEMNVSTLELGDSALYLCASRPQTTNEKLFFGSGTQLSVL.